This is a list of T cell receptor beta chains from one sample in a study of technical replicates of blood from a handful of donors. The repertoire was sequenced with immunoSEQ multiplex PCR; TCRdb's copy has only in-frame clones and lacks some. The profile covers about 88,000 clones, with less than 95% appearing a single time and 0.2% to 0.3% taken by the ten largest. The specimen sequenced was T cells isolated from PBMCs. The receptor source for this set is a human donor in good health. The CDR3 runs from the conserved cysteine through the conserved F or W. The D gene is left open where the match is weak. Some rows mark clone size as missing; the rest say once, few, many or name a class of expanded clone.

cdr3_aa: CASSQGLTTTDSYEQYF
cdr3_nt: TGCGCCAGCAGCCAAGGACTTACTACCACTGACAGCTACGAGCAGTACTTC
j_call: TRBJ2-7
d_call: -
clone_size: few
v_call: TRBV4-1

cdr3_aa: CASSQFEQALPGYTF
cdr3_nt: TGCGCCAGCAGCCAATTCGAACAGGCTCTTCCTGGCTACACCTTC
j_call: TRBJ1-2
d_call: -
clone_size: -
v_call: TRBV4-1

cdr3_aa: CASSGGRIGKLFF
cdr3_nt: TGTGCCAGCAGCGGGGGGCGCATTGGAAAACTGTTTTTT
j_call: TRBJ1-4
d_call: -
clone_size: once
v_call: TRBV27

cdr3_aa: CASSERTLGPQSYEQYF
cdr3_nt: TGCGCCAGCAGTGAACGGACACTGGGGCCTCAATCCTACGAGCAGTACTTC
j_call: TRBJ2-7
d_call: -
clone_size: -
v_call: TRBV10-1

cdr3_aa: CASSPSDRGYSNQPQHF
cdr3_nt: TGTGCCAGCAGCCCCTCCGACAGGGGATATAGCAATCAGCCCCAGCATTTT
j_call: TRBJ1-5
d_call: TRBD1
clone_size: -
v_call: TRBV16

cdr3_aa: CASSLIGGAHEQYF
cdr3_nt: TGTGCCAGCAGCTTAATCGGGGGAGCCCACGAGCAGTACTTC
j_call: TRBJ2-7
d_call: -
clone_size: -
v_call: TRBV11-3

cdr3_aa: CASSSQVHTEAFF
cdr3_nt: TGCGCCAGCAGCAGCCAGGTGCACACTGAAGCTTTCTTT
j_call: TRBJ1-1
d_call: -
clone_size: -
v_call: TRBV4-1

cdr3_aa: CATSDRASPLHF
cdr3_nt: TGTGCCACCTCGGACAGGGCCTCACCCCTCCACTTT
j_call: TRBJ1-6
d_call: TRBD1
clone_size: -
v_call: TRBV13

cdr3_aa: CASSPRGGMNTEAFF
cdr3_nt: TGTGCCAGCAGTCCCCGGGGAGGCATGAACACTGAAGCTTTCTTT
j_call: TRBJ1-1
d_call: -
clone_size: -
v_call: TRBV6-5

cdr3_aa: CASSQRTSGAYYEQYF
cdr3_nt: TGCGCCAGCAGTCAAAGAACTAGCGGGGCTTACTACGAGCAGTACTTC
j_call: TRBJ2-7
d_call: TRBD2
clone_size: -
v_call: TRBV4-1

cdr3_aa: CASRRLVVTGELFF
cdr3_nt: TGTGCCAGCAGAAGACTAGTAGTCACCGGGGAGCTGTTTTTT
j_call: TRBJ2-2
d_call: -
clone_size: -
v_call: TRBV27

cdr3_aa: CSVEGARNTGELFF
cdr3_nt: TGCAGCGTTGAAGGGGCGCGGAACACCGGGGAGCTGTTTTTT
j_call: TRBJ2-2
d_call: -
clone_size: -
v_call: TRBV29-1

cdr3_aa: CASSLRLGPTHSYEQYF
cdr3_nt: TGTGCCAGCAGCCTTCGGTTGGGCCCTACGCACTCCTACGAGCAGTACTTC
j_call: TRBJ2-7
d_call: -
clone_size: -
v_call: TRBV7-4

cdr3_aa: CASSLGQGSYEQYF
cdr3_nt: TGTGCCAGCAGCTTGGGACAGGGTTCCTACGAGCAGTACTTC
j_call: TRBJ2-7
d_call: TRBD1
clone_size: -
v_call: TRBV5-4

cdr3_aa: CASSLAYFGGILPRSSYEQYF
cdr3_nt: TGCGCCAGCAGCTTGGCCTACTTCGGGGGGATCTTACCCCGATCCTCCTACGAGCAGTACTTC
j_call: TRBJ2-7
d_call: TRBD2
clone_size: -
v_call: TRBV5-1

cdr3_aa: CASSIPDSGEQYF
cdr3_nt: TGCGCCAGCAGCATACCCGACTCCGGCGAGCAGTACTTC
j_call: TRBJ2-7
d_call: -
clone_size: -
v_call: TRBV5-1

cdr3_aa: CASSPDSTEAFF
cdr3_nt: TGTGCCAGCAGCCCGGACAGCACTGAAGCTTTCTTT
j_call: TRBJ1-1
d_call: -
clone_size: -
v_call: TRBV9

cdr3_aa: CASTRRTASYNEQFF
cdr3_nt: TGTGCCAGCACCCGCCGGACAGCGTCCTACAATGAGCAGTTCTTC
j_call: TRBJ2-1
d_call: -
clone_size: -
v_call: TRBV6-1

cdr3_aa: CASSRGGTVMNTEAFF
cdr3_nt: TGCGCCAGCAGCCGAGGGGGGACAGTCATGAACACTGAAGCTTTCTTT
j_call: TRBJ1-1
d_call: TRBD1
clone_size: -
v_call: TRBV4-1

cdr3_aa: CASSSRGNPYEQYF
cdr3_nt: TGCGCCAGCAGCTCCAGGGGAAATCCCTACGAGCAGTACTTC
j_call: TRBJ2-7
d_call: -
clone_size: -
v_call: TRBV5-1

cdr3_aa: CASFGRGAGNYEQYF
cdr3_nt: TGTGCCTCCTTCGGTAGGGGCGCTGGGAACTACGAGCAGTACTTC
j_call: TRBJ2-7
d_call: -
clone_size: -
v_call: TRBV6-5

cdr3_aa: CASSLGGQGANVLTF
cdr3_nt: TGTGCCAGCAGCTTGGGCGGGCAAGGGGCCAACGTCCTGACTTTC
j_call: TRBJ2-6
d_call: -
clone_size: -
v_call: TRBV5-4

cdr3_aa: CASSQVSRRERTGELFF
cdr3_nt: TGCGCCAGCAGCCAAGTATCTCGGCGGGAGAGGACCGGGGAGCTGTTTTTT
j_call: TRBJ2-2
d_call: TRBD2
clone_size: once
v_call: TRBV4-1

cdr3_aa: CASSKTGYNEKLFF
cdr3_nt: TGTGCCAGTAGTAAGACAGGATATAATGAAAAACTGTTTTTT
j_call: TRBJ1-4
d_call: -
clone_size: -
v_call: TRBV19

cdr3_aa: CASSTTGGSTDTQYF
cdr3_nt: TGTGCCAGCAGCACCACAGGGGGCAGCACAGATACGCAGTATTTT
j_call: TRBJ2-3
d_call: TRBD1
clone_size: -
v_call: TRBV6-9

cdr3_aa: CSVEGGLTSSYEQYF
cdr3_nt: TGCAGCGTTGAGGGAGGACTAACCTCTTCCTACGAGCAGTACTTC
j_call: TRBJ2-7
d_call: -
clone_size: -
v_call: TRBV29-1

cdr3_aa: CASSPGGPYEQYF
cdr3_nt: TGTGCCAGCAGCCCGGGGGGCCCCTACGAGCAGTACTTC
j_call: TRBJ2-7
d_call: -
clone_size: -
v_call: TRBV28

cdr3_aa: CAISGGDRWVIFSYNEQFF
cdr3_nt: TGTGCCATCAGTGGGGGGGACAGGTGGGTAATATTTTCATACAATGAGCAGTTCTTC
j_call: TRBJ2-1
d_call: TRBD1
clone_size: -
v_call: TRBV10-3

cdr3_aa: CASSTIRGSNEQFF
cdr3_nt: TGTGCCAGCAGTACGATTAGAGGGAGCAATGAGCAGTTCTTC
j_call: TRBJ2-1
d_call: -
clone_size: -
v_call: TRBV11-3